This TCR beta chain was recovered during a study of blood T cell repertoires in COVID-19. Original data processing: Researchers report that nucleated cell counts were estimated from reference gene primer amplification. Assay used: immunoSEQ multiplex PCR; TCRdb lists only in-frame clones, some missing. The V and J calls and clone size were taken over from that table, and D and trimming were inferred from the DNA. This sample yields some 170,000 clones, of which 87% are seen a single time; roughly 1.6% belongs to the top ten. CDR3 length equals 17 residues. Germline lookup yields CDR1 SGDLS and CDR2 YYNGEE. Trimming left V 2 bases short and J 0 bases short, with 16 bases between.

Source material: peripheral blood. The clonotype was recovered from a woman in her fifties or sixties with acute or convalescent COVID-19. The chain combines TRBV9 with TRBJ2-3; D is perhaps TRBD2 (7 bases). The CDR3 nucleotides read TGTGCCAGCAGCGTGAGTCGGGGGCGGGAGAGCACAGATACGCAGTATTTT. Protein: CASSVSRGRESTDTQYF.